Presented here are 2 T cell receptor beta chains from one specimen sequenced in a study of blood T cells in healthy people across ages. Together with a sample-barcoded 5' primer, a J-beta primer mix was included in a second PCR lasting about 7 to 11 cycles. One entry per CDR3 protein, called by TCRdb with MiXCR from the 5' RACE reads. This sample has some 900,000 distinct CDR3 sequences, with 40% to 60% found just once. Sequencing was done on a sample of blood. The receptors were sampled from a man aged 25 to 45 in good health.

This rearrangement joins TRBV6-1 to TRBJ2-1; D unclear. This CDR3 contains 14 residues. Germline CDR1 and CDR2: MNHNS and SASEGT. The germline V and J ends were trimmed by 7 bases and 0 bases, with 10 bases remaining between them. CDR3: CASNVGSSYNEQFF. CDR3 DNA: TGTGCCAGCAATGTGGGAAGCTCCTACAATGAGCAGTTCTTC.

The chain has TRBV30 and TRBJ2-1; D is unclear. The V and J ends lost 5 bases and 10 bases respectively, with 12 bases between them. This CDR3 spans 11 amino acids. The germline gives CDR1 GTSNPN, CDR2 SVGIG (reference sequence). The CDR3 DNA is TGTGCCTGGTCTCGCGTCGGCGAGCAGTTCTTC. The encoded protein is CAWSRVGEQFF.